Each of the 30 T cell receptor beta chains below was sequenced from the same sample in a study of cytomegalovirus exposure and HLA in healthy donors. The PCR made use of 60 Vbeta and 13 Jbeta primers. Some clones are missing from TCRdb's copy, which holds only in-frame ones; the method was immunoSEQ multiplex PCR. The sample includes about 120,000 clones, around 77% of them seen just once. Source material: PBMCs. The receptors derive from a middle-aged man in good health and CMV-seropositive.

This clone showed up just a few times. The rearrangement links TRBV4-1 to TRBJ2-1; 7 bases are shared with TRBD1. CDR1 MGHRA and CDR2 YSYEKL come from the germline V gene. The CDR3 extends over 16 amino acids. After removal of 3 bases from V and 8 bases from J, the junction contained 13 bases not matched to a gene. The CDR3 coding sequence is TGCGCCAGCAGCCAGGCGACCCGACAGGGTGGTGATGAGCAGTTCTTC. Residues: CASSQATRQGGDEQFF.

With respect to this clone: A read error may produce the germline difference seen at one junction end. This chain connects TRBV18 to TRBJ1-2; 7 positions agree with TRBD1. Per germline, CDR1 KGHSH and CDR2 LQKENI. The CDR3 length is 16 residues. CDR3 loop: CASSPLSDRYNYGYTF. In DNA, the CDR3 is TGTGCCAGCTCCCCACTCTCGGACAGGTACAACTATGGCTACACCTTC.

This sequence joins TRBV2 and TRBJ1-1; D call uncertain. This CDR3 contains 12 residues. Trimming left V 5 bases short and J 3 bases short, with 7 bases between. Germline V gives CDR1 SNHLY, CDR2 FYNNEI. CDR3 loop: CASSRRDTEAFF. The CDR3 DNA reads as TGTGCCAGCAGTAGAAGAGACACTGAAGCTTTCTTT.

This clone appeared a single time. The chain employs TRBV7-9 and TRBJ2-7; 9 bases match TRBD1. This CDR3 comprises 17 residues. Looked up from germline, CDR1 is SEHNR and CDR2 is FQNEAQ (reference sequence). The V gene end was trimmed by 2 bases and the J gene end by 3 bases; junction bases not matched to a gene: 11. CDR3 DNA: TGTGCCAGCAGCTTAACCGGGACAGGGAGATTGGGCTACGAGCAGTACTTC. This translates into CASSLTGTGRLGYEQYF.

This chain links TRBV30 with TRBJ1-1; D might be TRBD1 (5 bases). The V and J ends lost 3 bases and 5 bases respectively, with 19 bases between them. CDR1 is GTSNPN and CDR2 is SVGIG in the germline V gene (reference sequence). This CDR3 has 15 residues. CDR3 residues: CAWRKPGPRGTEAFF. As DNA, the CDR3 is TGTGCCTGGAGGAAACCGGGCCCCCGGGGGACTGAAGCTTTCTTT.

This clone was found a few times. One end of the junction varies from germline; a read error may be responsible. This rearrangement joins TRBV6-5 to TRBJ2-2; tentatively, D is TRBD1 (5 bases). The germline V gene has CDR1 MNHEY and CDR2 SVGAGI. The CDR3 has 15 amino acids. The CDR3 DNA sequence: TGTGCCAGCAGTTTCGACCCAGGGAACTCCGGGGAGCTGTTTTTT. This sequence encodes CASSFDPGNSGELFF.

The chain carries TRBV6-1 and TRBJ1-4; possibly TRBD1 for D (6 bases). The CDR3 contains 14 residues. In germline, CDR1 is MNHNS, CDR2 SASEGT. The germline V and J ends were trimmed by 6 bases and 10 bases, with 18 bases remaining between them. The CDR3 DNA reads TGTGCCAGCAGCCCAACGGGTGTGGGGGCAAAACTGTTTTTT. Protein: CASSPTGVGAKLFF.

The rearrangement links TRBV5-1 to TRBJ2-7, with D possibly matching TRBD2 (7 bases). Germline CDR1 reads SGHRS; CDR2 reads YFSETQ. This CDR3 spans 16 amino acids. With 5 bases removed from V and 0 bases from J, the gap between germline ends came to 18 bases. CDR3 region: CASRPRWGGVSYEQYF. DNA for the CDR3: TGCGCCAGCAGACCCCGGTGGGGGGGCGTCTCCTACGAGCAGTACTTC.

The chain combines TRBV28 with TRBJ1-2, with 8 bases matching TRBD1. With 6 bases clipped from V and 0 bases from J, the junction kept 12 bases outside the gene matches. The CDR3 sequence is 17 residues long. Germline V gene lookup returns CDR1 MDHEN and CDR2 SYDVKM. The CDR3 bases are TGTGCCAGCAGCGGGATCCTGGGACAGGAAGCTAACTATGGCTACACCTTC. It yields the protein CASSGILGQEANYGYTF.

V and J are TRBV19 and TRBJ1-5; tentatively, D is TRBD1 (6 bases). The CDR3 is made up of 14 amino acids. CDR1 and CDR2 from the germline V gene are LNHDA and SQIVND (reference sequence). V was trimmed by 6 bases and J by 3 bases, leaving 12 bases between them. In DNA form, the CDR3 reads TGTGCCAGTAGCTTAACAGGGAACAATCAGCCCCAGCATTTT. Encoded protein: CASSLTGNNQPQHF.

This clone was seen once. This sequence joins TRBV6-1 and TRBJ2-3; D perhaps matches TRBD1 (6 bases). This CDR3 has 15 residues. CDR1 is MNHNS, CDR2 SASEGT, per germline. The V and J ends lost 5 bases and 0 bases respectively, with 12 bases between them. The chain's CDR3 is CASSQWGLSTDTQYF. Written as DNA, the CDR3 is TGTGCCAGCAGTCAGTGGGGGCTTAGCACAGATACGCAGTATTTT.

V is TRBV21-1 and J is TRBJ1-2; the table's D call, TRBD1, was not checked against the DNA. TRBV21-1 is deemed a pseudogene. The CDR3 length is 18 residues. The CDR3 nucleotides read TGTGCCAGCAGCAAAAAGTTGGGGACAGGGAAGAACTCACATGGCTACACCTTC. This encodes CASSKKLGTGKNSHGYTF.

The chain recombines TRBV7-8 with TRBJ2-7; a possible D gene is TRBD2 (5 bases). The CDR3 loop spans 13 amino acids. Germline V lookup: CDR1 SGHVS, CDR2 FQNEAQ. Trimming pared 6 bases from V and 7 bases from J, leaving 16 bases between. CDR3 DNA sequence: TGTGCCAGCAGTTCGGAGGTCACAGATGAGCAGTACTTC. It specifies CASSSEVTDEQYF. Filled out from reference TRBV7-8 and TRBJ2-7, the complete variable domain reads GAGVSQSPRYKVAKRGQDVALRCDPISGHVSLFWYQQALGQGPEFLTYFQNEAQLDKSGLPSDRFFAERPEGSVSTLKIQRTQQEDSAVYLCASSSEVTDEQYFGPGTRLTVT.

The V gene is TRBV30, the J gene TRBJ2-3, with D possibly TRBD2 on 7 matching bases. This CDR3 is built from 14 residues. Germline V gene sequence: CDR1 GTSNPN, CDR2 SVGIG (reference sequence). Between the trimmed V and J ends, which lost 8 bases and 2 bases, there was a span of 17 bases. The CDR3 region has the DNA TGTGCCCAGGGGCGGCTAGCGGACACAGATACGCAGTATTTT. It yields the protein CAQGRLADTDTQYF.

The V and J genes are TRBV28 and TRBJ2-5; TRBD1 aligns across 7 bases. CDR1 is MDHEN and CDR2 is SYDVKM in the germline V gene. Trimming took 1 base from V and 5 from J; bases not matched to a gene: 13. This CDR3 has 17 amino acids. In DNA, the CDR3 is TGTGCCAGCAGTTTATCCCTGAGACAGGGTGTGTTTGAGACCCAGTACTTC. This encodes CASSLSLRQGVFETQYF.

The rearrangement links TRBV27 to TRBJ2-5; 8 bases line up with TRBD1. The CDR3 length is 16 residues. V lost 3 bases to trimming and J lost 5 bases; unmatched junction nucleotides: 11. Looked up from germline, CDR1 is MNHEY and CDR2 is SMNVEV (reference sequence). CDR3 protein: CASSFGAGGWVETQYF. Here the CDR3 DNA reads TGTGCCAGCAGTTTTGGGGCAGGGGGCTGGGTGGAGACCCAGTACTTC.

This chain connects TRBV28 to TRBJ1-2; D unresolved. This CDR3 contains 13 residues. Germline CDR1 reads MDHEN; CDR2 reads SYDVKM. V lost 5 bases and J 4 bases, leaving 11 bases between the germline ends. CDR3 region: CASSPSSGYGYTF. In DNA form, the CDR3 reads TGTGCCAGCAGTCCCTCGTCGGGCTATGGCTACACCTTC.

The chain has TRBV4-3 and TRBJ2-2, with D possibly TRBD1 on 5 matching bases. V dropped 3 bases and J dropped 2 bases, with 10 bases sitting between them. This CDR3 is 15 amino acids long. Germline CDR1 reads LGHNA; CDR2 reads YSLEER. The CDR3, as DNA: TGCGCCAGCAGCCAGACAGAGATCAACACCGGGGAGCTGTTTTTT. It yields the protein CASSQTEINTGELFF.

This chain joins TRBV4-1 and TRBJ2-2; D remains ambiguous. V lost 3 bases and J 4 bases, leaving 9 bases between the germline ends. CDR1 and CDR2 (germline): MGHRA, YSYEKL. The CDR3 is 14 residues long. CDR3 sequence: CASSHPRFTGELFF. The CDR3 DNA reads as TGCGCCAGCAGCCATCCGAGGTTCACCGGGGAGCTGTTTTTT.

The gene calls are TRBV18 and TRBJ2-1, with D uncertain. V was pared by 3 bases and J by 4 bases, with 10 bases between. The germline V gene has CDR1 KGHSH and CDR2 LQKENI. The length of the CDR3 is 14 residues. The CDR3 DNA sequence: TGTGCCAGCTCACCCCCGACACAATACAATGAGCAGTTCTTC. Its translation: CASSPPTQYNEQFF.

This clone was counted between two and nine times. The rearrangement joins TRBV2 to TRBJ2-4; 11 bases agree with TRBD2. Germline-derived CDR1 and CDR2 are SNHLY and FYNNEI. The CDR3 contains 17 residues. V gave up 6 bases and J gave up 6 bases; unmatched junction bases: 13. The CDR3 nucleotides read TGTGCCAGCAGGGACCTTAGCGGGGGGGCCGGTAGAAACATTCAGTACTTC. Translating it yields CASRDLSGGAGRNIQYF.

V is TRBV5-4 and J is TRBJ1-1; 11 bases line up with TRBD1. The CDR3 is made up of 11 amino acids. Trimming removed 4 bases from V and 11 bases from J; junction bases left unmatched: 1. Germline V lookup: CDR1 SGHNT, CDR2 YYREEE (reference sequence). DNA for the CDR3: TGTGCCAGCAGCGGACAGGGGGCGGCTTTCTTT. It encodes CASSGQGAAFF.

A remark on this clone: Within the sample, other DNA sequences also encode this same CDR3. The V gene is TRBV18, the J gene TRBJ2-7; perhaps TRBD1 as D (5 bases). V lost 1 base to trimming and J lost 6 bases, with 7 bases between them. Germline V CDR1 and CDR2: KGHSH, LQKENI. The CDR3 totals 12 residues. The CDR3 spells CASSPQGREQYF. For the CDR3, the DNA is TGTGCCAGCTCACCACAGGGGCGCGAGCAGTACTTC.

This chain links TRBV6-6 with TRBJ2-2; the match to TRBD1 covers 9 bases. J gave up 2 bases and V 6 bases, and 4 bases lay outside the gene matches. CDR1 MNHNY and CDR2 SVGAGI come from the germline V gene (reference sequence). This CDR3 spans 15 amino acids. CDR3 nucleotides: TGTGCCAGCAGGCGGACAGGGGCTAACACCGGGGAGCTGTTTTTT. Its translation is CASRRTGANTGELFF.

The J gene is TRBJ2-7, the V gene TRBV7-9; TRBD1 aligns across 7 bases. The germline V gene has CDR1 SEHNR and CDR2 FQNEAQ (reference sequence). The J segment lost 5 bases and the V segment lost 4 bases, leaving 8 bases of the junction unmatched. This CDR3 region has 14 residues. The DNA for the CDR3 is TGTGCCAGCAGCTCAGACCTAGACAGGGACGAGCAGTACTTC. Amino acids: CASSSDLDRDEQYF. Variable domain in full (rest from reference TRBV7-9 and TRBJ2-7): DTGVSQNPRHKITKRGQNVTFRCDPISEHNRLYWYRQTLGQGPEFLTYFQNEAQLEKSRLLSDRFSAERPKGSFSTLEIQRTEQGDSAMYLCASSSDLDRDEQYFGPGTRLTVT.

The chain recombines TRBV27 with TRBJ1-1; TRBD1 might be the D (5 bases). Germline-derived CDR1 and CDR2 are MNHEY and SMNVEV (reference sequence). V shed 0 bases and J shed 7 bases, with 15 bases lying between them. There are 15 residues in the CDR3. The CDR3 loop reads CASSLSTWGGDEAFF. CDR3 coding DNA: TGTGCCAGCAGTTTATCGACATGGGGAGGGGATGAAGCTTTCTTT.

In this sample, this clone turned up once. The V gene is TRBV9, the J gene TRBJ2-2, with TRBD1 identical over 9 bases. V lost 3 bases to trimming and J lost 4 bases; unmatched junction nucleotides: 7. CDR1 is SGDLS, CDR2 YYNGEE, per germline. This CDR3 is built from 16 residues. DNA for the CDR3: TGTGCCAGCAGCGCCGTCGGGACAGGGTTCACCGGGGAGCTGTTTTTT. Translation: CASSAVGTGFTGELFF.

The gene calls are TRBV19 and TRBJ2-2; D may be TRBD1 (5 bases). CDR3 length equals 14 residues. Germline loops: CDR1 LNHDA, CDR2 SQIVND (reference sequence). Trimming pared 6 bases from V and 4 bases from J, leaving 12 bases between. The CDR3 nucleotides read TGTGCCAGTAGGGACATCTTATCCACCGGGGAGCTGTTTTTT. Translating it yields CASRDILSTGELFF.

The chain links TRBV27 to TRBJ2-7; possible D gene TRBD2, 5 bases. This CDR3 is built from 14 residues. Trimming pared 7 bases from V and 5 bases from J, leaving 18 bases between. In germline, CDR1 is MNHEY, CDR2 SMNVEV (reference sequence). CDR3 in DNA: TGTGCCAGCAAAACGGGGTCAAGGGCGAACGAGCAGTACTTC. It yields the protein CASKTGSRANEQYF.

The chain links TRBV2 to TRBJ2-2; D perhaps matches TRBD2 (5 bases). The CDR3 contains 17 residues. CDR1 is SNHLY and CDR2 is FYNNEI in the germline V gene. Trimming pared 6 bases from V and 0 bases from J, leaving 17 bases between. The CDR3 coding sequence is TGTGCCAGCAGGGCCCCTGGGGTCGGGGCGAACACCGGGGAGCTGTTTTTT. Translating it yields CASRAPGVGANTGELFF.